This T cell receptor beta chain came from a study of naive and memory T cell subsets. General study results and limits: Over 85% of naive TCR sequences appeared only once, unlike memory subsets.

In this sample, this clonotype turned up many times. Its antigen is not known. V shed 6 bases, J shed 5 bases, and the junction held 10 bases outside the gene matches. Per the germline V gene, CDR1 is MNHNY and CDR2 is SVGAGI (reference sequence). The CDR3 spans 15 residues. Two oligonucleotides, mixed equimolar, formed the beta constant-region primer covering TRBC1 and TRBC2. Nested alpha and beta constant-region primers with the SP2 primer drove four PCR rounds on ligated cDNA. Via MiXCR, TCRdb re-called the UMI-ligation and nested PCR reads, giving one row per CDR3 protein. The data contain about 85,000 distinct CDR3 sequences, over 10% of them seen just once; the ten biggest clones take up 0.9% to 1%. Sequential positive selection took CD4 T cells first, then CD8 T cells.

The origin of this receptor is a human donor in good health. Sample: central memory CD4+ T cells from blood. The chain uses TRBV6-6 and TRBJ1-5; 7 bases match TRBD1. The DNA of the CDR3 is TGTGCCAGCAGCCAGCAGACAGGGTGGGATCAGCCCCAGCATTTT. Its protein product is CASSQQTGWDQPQHF.